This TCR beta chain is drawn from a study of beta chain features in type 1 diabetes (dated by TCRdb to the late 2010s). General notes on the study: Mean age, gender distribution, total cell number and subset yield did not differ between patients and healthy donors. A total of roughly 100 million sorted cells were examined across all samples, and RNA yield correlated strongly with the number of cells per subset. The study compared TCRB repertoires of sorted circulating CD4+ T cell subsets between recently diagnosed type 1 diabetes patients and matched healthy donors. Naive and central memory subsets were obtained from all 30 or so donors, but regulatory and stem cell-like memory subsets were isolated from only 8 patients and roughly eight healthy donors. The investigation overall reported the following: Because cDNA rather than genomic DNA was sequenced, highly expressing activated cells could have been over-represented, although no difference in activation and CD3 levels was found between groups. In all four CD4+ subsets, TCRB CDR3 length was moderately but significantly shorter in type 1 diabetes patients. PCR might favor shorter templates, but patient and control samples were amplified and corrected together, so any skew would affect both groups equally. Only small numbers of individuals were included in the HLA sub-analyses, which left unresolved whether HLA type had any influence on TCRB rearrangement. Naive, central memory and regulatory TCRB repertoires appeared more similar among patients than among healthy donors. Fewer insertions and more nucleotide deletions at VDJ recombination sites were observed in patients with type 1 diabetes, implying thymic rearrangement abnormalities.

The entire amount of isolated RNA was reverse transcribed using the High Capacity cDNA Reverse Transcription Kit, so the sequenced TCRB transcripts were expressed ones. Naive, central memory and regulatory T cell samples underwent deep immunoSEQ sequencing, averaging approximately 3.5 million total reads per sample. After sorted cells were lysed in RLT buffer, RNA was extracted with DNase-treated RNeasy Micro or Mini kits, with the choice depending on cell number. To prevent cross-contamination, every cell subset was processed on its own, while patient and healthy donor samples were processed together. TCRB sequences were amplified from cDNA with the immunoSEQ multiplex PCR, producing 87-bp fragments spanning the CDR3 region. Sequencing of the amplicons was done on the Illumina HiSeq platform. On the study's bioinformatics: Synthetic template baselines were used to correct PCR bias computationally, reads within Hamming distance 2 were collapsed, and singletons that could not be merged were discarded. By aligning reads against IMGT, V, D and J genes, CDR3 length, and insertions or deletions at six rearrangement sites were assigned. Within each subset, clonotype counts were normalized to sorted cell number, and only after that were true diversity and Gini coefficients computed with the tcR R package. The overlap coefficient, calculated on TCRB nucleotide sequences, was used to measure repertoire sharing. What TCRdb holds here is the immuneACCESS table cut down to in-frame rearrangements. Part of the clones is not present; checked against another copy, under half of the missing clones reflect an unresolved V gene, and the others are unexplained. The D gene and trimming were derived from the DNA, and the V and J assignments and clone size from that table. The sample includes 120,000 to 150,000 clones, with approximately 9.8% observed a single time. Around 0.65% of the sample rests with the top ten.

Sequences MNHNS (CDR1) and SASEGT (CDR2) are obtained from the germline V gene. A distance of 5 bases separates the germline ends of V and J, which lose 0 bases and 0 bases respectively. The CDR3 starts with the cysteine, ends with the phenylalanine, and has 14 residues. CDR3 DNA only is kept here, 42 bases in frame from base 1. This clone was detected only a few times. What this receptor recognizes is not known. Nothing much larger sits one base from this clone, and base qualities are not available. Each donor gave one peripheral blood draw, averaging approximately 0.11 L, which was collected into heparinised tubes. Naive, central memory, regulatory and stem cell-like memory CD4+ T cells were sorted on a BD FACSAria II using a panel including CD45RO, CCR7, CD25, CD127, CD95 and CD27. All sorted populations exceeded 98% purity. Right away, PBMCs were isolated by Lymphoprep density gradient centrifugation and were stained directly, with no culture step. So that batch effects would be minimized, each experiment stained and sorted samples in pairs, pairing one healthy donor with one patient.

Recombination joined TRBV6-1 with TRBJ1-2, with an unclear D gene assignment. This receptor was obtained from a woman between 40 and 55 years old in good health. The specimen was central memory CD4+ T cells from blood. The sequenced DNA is TGTGCCAGCAGTGAAGCCAACTCTAACTATGGCTACACCTTC. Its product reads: CASSEANSNYGYTF.